These 32 T cell receptor beta chains originate from one sample sequenced in a study of T cell clusters in autoimmune cytopenias. Each sample's input was 250 to 300 ng genomic DNA, 30,000 to 45,000 genome equivalents. TRB was amplified by touch-down multiplex PCR, primer pools A and B combined. TCRdb re-analyzed the multiplex PCR reads; it lists each CDR3 protein once, without DNA. The data show 5,400 or so distinct CDR3 sequences, and the top ten clones hold approximately 35%. The same specimen was also included in a second study, on T cell repertoires in aging, cancer and after chemotherapy.

The specimen sequenced was peripheral blood. The receptors shown here come from a human donor in good health.

The chain carries TRBV6-2 or TRBV6-3 and TRBJ2-1; TCRdb picks TRBD2, but there is no DNA to check that call. CDR1 MNHEY and CDR2 SVGEGT come from the germline V gene. The CDR3 is 15 amino acids. The CDR3 sequence is CASSDLAGGQDEQFF.

By frequency, this clonotype registers medium-sized. This chain uses TRBV19 with TRBJ2-7; TCRdb picks TRBD2, but there is no DNA to check that call. Germline lookup yields CDR1 LNHDA and CDR2 SQIVND (reference sequence). The length of the CDR3 is 15 residues. CDR3 residues: CATGLAGGGSYEQYF.

This clonotype registers medium-sized by frequency. The chain combines TRBV27 with TRBJ2-5; TCRdb proposes TRBD2, but this gene call is untestable without DNA. The CDR3 runs to 14 residues. The germline gives CDR1 MNHEY, CDR2 SMNVEV (reference sequence). CDR3 region: CASSFSGRTETQYF.

This clonotype is called medium-sized based on its frequency. This rearrangement joins TRBV12-3 or TRBV12-4 to TRBJ2-2. The CDR3 covers 11 residues. CDR3 amino acids: CASSRIGELFF.

The chain carries TRBV5-6 and TRBJ2-2; TCRdb's D gene call, TRBD1, goes unchecked for lack of DNA. CDR3 length equals 16 residues. Per the germline V gene, CDR1 is SGHDT and CDR2 is YYEEEE. The CDR3 is CASSLWATANTGELFF.

By frequency, this clonotype registers medium-sized (0.01 to 0.1%). The chain combines TRBV6-1 with TRBJ1-6. Germline V CDR1 and CDR2: MNHNS, SASEGT. The length of the CDR3 is 13 residues. The CDR3 here is CASSEIGDSPLHF.

The rearrangement uses TRBV18 and TRBJ2-1; TCRdb's assignment of TRBD1 cannot be checked, as there is no DNA. This CDR3 contains 15 residues. Germline V gene data show CDR1 as KGHSH and CDR2 as LQKENI. CDR3 residues: CASSPNQGAWNEQFF.

The gene calls are TRBV27 and TRBJ2-7; TCRdb returns TRBD1, unconfirmable since there is no DNA. The CDR3 spans 15 residues. Germline loops: CDR1 MNHEY, CDR2 SMNVEV (reference sequence). CDR3 residues: CASSSPGTENYEQYF.

According to its frequency, this clonotype is medium-sized (0.01 to 0.1%). The V gene is TRBV5-6, the J gene TRBJ2-7. CDR1 SGHDT and CDR2 YYEEEE come from the germline V gene. This CDR3 is built from 12 residues. The CDR3 is CASSLSSYEQYF.

This clonotype is deemed medium-sized by its frequency. The rearrangement uses TRBV19 and TRBJ2-5; the TCRdb D gene call, TRBD2, has no DNA to confirm it. Germline V gene lookup returns CDR1 LNHDA and CDR2 SQIVND (reference sequence). The CDR3 runs 14 residues. CDR3 protein: CASSMGGPGETQYF.

The chain carries TRBV10-3 and TRBJ1-6. The CDR3 is 14 residues long. Germline lookup yields CDR1 ENHRY and CDR2 SYGVKD. The chain's CDR3 is CAISESLGGSPLHF.

The chain has TRBV6-5 and TRBJ2-1. The CDR3 has 13 amino acids. Germline assignment: CDR1 MNHEY and CDR2 SVGAGI. The CDR3 reads CASRGNTPNEQFF.

This chain connects TRBV20-1 to TRBJ2-7; TCRdb calls TRBD1, which cannot be checked without DNA. CDR3 size: 20 residues. From germline, CDR1 is DFQATT and CDR2 SNEGSKA (reference sequence). CDR3 loop: CSVFRPAGSHIKPEAYEQYF.

The chain is built from TRBV7-2 and TRBJ2-3; the D call from TCRdb, TRBD1, cannot be confirmed without DNA. Germline V gene sequence: CDR1 SGHTA, CDR2 FQGNSA. The CDR3 totals 16 residues. CDR3 in amino acids: CASSLANRRVTDTQYF. Filled out from reference TRBV7-2 and TRBJ2-3, the complete variable domain reads GAGVSQSPSNKVTEKGKDVELRCDPISGHTALYWYRQSLGQGLEFLIYFQGNSAPDKSGLPSDRFSAERTGGSVSTLTIQRTQQEDSAVYLCASSLANRRVTDTQYFGPGTRLTVL.

This clonotype shows up as medium-sized by frequency. The chain couples TRBV29-1 to TRBJ2-7; the TRBD1 assignment by TCRdb is unverifiable without DNA. Germline CDR1 and CDR2: SQVTM and ANQGSEA. The CDR3 loop spans 15 amino acids. CDR3 residues: CSASSGTGNSYEQYF.

The chain carries TRBV7-9 and TRBJ1-2. There are 13 residues in the CDR3. Germline assignment: CDR1 SEHNR and CDR2 FQNEAQ (reference sequence). This chain's CDR3 is CASSLDQFYGYTF. The whole variable domain, filled in from reference TRBV7-9 and TRBJ1-2, reads DTGVSQNPRHKITKRGQNVTFRCDPISEHNRLYWYRQTLGQGPEFLTYFQNEAQLEKSRLLSDRFSAERPKGSFSTLEIQRTEQGDSAMYLCASSLDQFYGYTFGSGTRLTVV.

In terms of frequency, this clonotype is medium-sized. The V and J genes are TRBV30 and TRBJ1-2. The germline CDR1 and CDR2 sequences are GTSNPN and SVGIG (reference sequence). The CDR3 contains 14 residues. CDR3 region: CAWSGQGNGGGYTF.

This chain connects TRBV28 to TRBJ1-2; TCRdb indicates TRBD1, and absent DNA this call remains unverified. The CDR3 length is 16 residues. From germline, CDR1 is MDHEN and CDR2 SYDVKM. The CDR3 reads CASSSTHRGLNYGYTF.

The chain employs TRBV15 and TRBJ2-1; TCRdb's D call, TRBD2, is unchecked because there is no DNA. This CDR3 region has 18 residues. Germline values: CDR1 LNHNV, CDR2 YYDKDF (reference sequence). CDR3 sequence reads: CATSRDFVLSSGNNEQFF.

This rearrangement joins TRBV19 to TRBJ1-6; the D call of TRBD1 rests on TCRdb alone, since no DNA is present to check it. The CDR3 runs 15 residues. CDR1 and CDR2 (germline): LNHDA, SQIVND (reference sequence). The CDR3 sequence is CASRGGTGVSSPLHF.

The chain is built from TRBV6-1 and TRBJ2-7. Germline CDR1 MNHNS, CDR2 SASEGT. The CDR3 sequence is 13 residues long. The CDR3 reads CASRVAGAYEQYF.

The chain recombines TRBV6-1 with TRBJ2-1; TCRdb calls TRBD1, which cannot be checked without DNA. The germline V gene encodes CDR1 MNHNS and CDR2 SASEGT. CDR3 size: 14 residues. This CDR3 reads CASSEQGSYNEQFF.

This chain connects TRBV30 to TRBJ2-7; checking the TCRdb D call of TRBD2 is not possible without DNA. The CDR3 has 15 residues. CDR1 is GTSNPN, CDR2 SVGIG, per germline (reference sequence). The CDR3: CAWSGPGTGAYEQYF.

This clonotype is identified as medium-sized (0.01 to 0.1%) from frequency. The chain recombines TRBV29-1 with TRBJ1-5. Germline V gene data show CDR1 as SQVTM and CDR2 as ANQGSEA. This CDR3 comprises 13 residues. The CDR3 loop is CSVVVGNNQPQHF.

The chain is built from TRBV12-3 or TRBV12-4 and TRBJ2-5; TCRdb picks TRBD2, but there is no DNA to check that call. CDR3 length: 13 amino acids. CDR3: CASSFRHEGTQYF.

This chain joins TRBV5-1 and TRBJ1-1; with no DNA, the TCRdb D assignment of TRBD1 cannot be verified. Germline CDR1 and CDR2: SGHRS and YFSETQ. This CDR3 is 17 amino acids long. Here the CDR3 reads CASSLGGTHTANTEAFF.

The chain is built from TRBV18 and TRBJ1-2; TCRdb names TRBD1, which stays unverified in the absence of DNA. The length of the CDR3 is 16 residues. Germline V gene data show CDR1 as KGHSH and CDR2 as LQKENI. CDR3 sequence reads: CASSPELTGGNYGYTF.

V and J are TRBV18 and TRBJ2-5; with no DNA, the TCRdb D assignment of TRBD2 cannot be verified. Germline CDR1 reads KGHSH; CDR2 reads LQKENI. CDR3 length: 16 amino acids. The CDR3 region is CASSPRTSGGQETQYF.

This clonotype is called hyperexpanded based on its frequency. The chain has TRBV6-6 and TRBJ1-2; TCRdb names TRBD1, which stays unverified in the absence of DNA. The CDR3 spans 13 residues. The germline CDR1 and CDR2 sequences are MNHNY and SVGAGI (reference sequence). The CDR3 is CASIAGTEYGYTF.

Considering frequency, this clonotype is medium-sized (0.01 to 0.1%). This chain links TRBV5-6 with TRBJ1-2. The CDR3 has 14 residues. Germline V gives CDR1 SGHDT, CDR2 YYEEEE. CDR3 loop: CASSLGTGDYGYTF.

The chain carries TRBV12-3 or TRBV12-4 and TRBJ1-3. The CDR3 loop spans 15 amino acids. CDR3 amino acids: CASSWRSYSGNTIYF.

This clonotype registers medium-sized by frequency. The chain has TRBV6-1 and TRBJ2-6; there is no DNA to check the TCRdb D call of TRBD1. The V gene's germline CDR1 is MNHNS and CDR2 SASEGT. The CDR3 has 15 amino acids. CDR3 sequence: CASSEQGAGANVLTF.